This T cell receptor (beta chain) appears in the sequencing data of a study of T cell repertoires in cytomegalovirus infection. Study-wide context: Recently identified HLA-C-restricted and well-studied HLA-B-restricted CMV epitopes were used. Indications came from public TCR beta signatures; they pointed to CMV infection and to a matching HLA type.

In regard to this clonotype: Its matching antigen is unknown.

TCRdb independently ran MiXCR on the reads; one entry per CDR3 protein. The sample consists of 310,000 or so distinct CDR3 sequences, more than 20% of them appearing once. The CDR3 has 14 amino acids. Germline V gene sequence: CDR1 MNHEY, CDR2 SVGAGI. After removal of 5 bases from V and 7 bases from J, the junction contained 7 bases not matched to a gene. The receptor was derived from a human donor in good health (CMV status not recorded). Some clones in this sample may be carry-over from other donors' samples. This chain connects TRBV6-5 to TRBJ1-2; TRBD1 agrees at 10 bases. The input for sequencing was cultured PBMCs, taken from culture after CMV antigen stimulation. The CDR3 protein is CASSHPDRGGGYTF. DNA for the CDR3: TGTGCCAGCAGTCACCCGGACAGGGGGGGTGGCTACACCTTC.